The TCR beta chain described here comes from a study of blood T cell repertoires in COVID-19. Study processing details: Amplification of reference gene primers provided the estimated nucleated cell counts. Data came from immunoSEQ multiplex PCR; TCRdb stores just in-frame clones and leaves some out. V, J and clone size were drawn from that table, and D and trimming were deduced from the DNA. In the table there are approximately 200,000 clones, 70% to 90% of which are singletons. Germline CDR1 is MDHEN and CDR2 is SYDVKM. V lost 9 bases, J lost 5 bases, and 4 bases stayed unmatched. This CDR3 is built from 13 residues.

Sequenced input: peripheral blood. The rearrangement links TRBV28 to TRBJ2-2, with 9 bases aligning to TRBD1. The source is a person aged 70 to 85 with COVID-19, enrolled during active disease. As DNA, the CDR3 is TGTGCCAGTAGACAGGGGGGTACCGGGGAGCTGTTTTTT. This gives the protein CASRQGGTGELFF. Drawing the rest from reference TRBV28 and TRBJ2-2, the complete variable domain is DVKVTQSSRYLVKRTGEKVFLECVQDMDHENMFWYRQDPGLGLRLIYFSYDVKMKEKGDIPEGYSVSREKKERFSLILESASTNQTSMYLCASRQGGTGELFFGEGSRLTVL.